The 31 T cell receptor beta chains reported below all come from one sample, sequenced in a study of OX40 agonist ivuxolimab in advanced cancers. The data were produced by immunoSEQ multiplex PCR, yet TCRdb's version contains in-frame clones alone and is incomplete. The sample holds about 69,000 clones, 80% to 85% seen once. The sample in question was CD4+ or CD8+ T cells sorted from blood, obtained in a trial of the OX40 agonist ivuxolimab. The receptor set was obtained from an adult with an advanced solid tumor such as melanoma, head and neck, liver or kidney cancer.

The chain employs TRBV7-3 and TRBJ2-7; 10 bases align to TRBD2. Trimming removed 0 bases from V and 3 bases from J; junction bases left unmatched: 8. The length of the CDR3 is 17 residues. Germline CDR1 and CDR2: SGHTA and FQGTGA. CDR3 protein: CASSLTKWTSGNYEQYF. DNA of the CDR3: TGTGCCAGCAGCTTAACGAAATGGACTAGCGGAAACTACGAGCAGTACTTC.

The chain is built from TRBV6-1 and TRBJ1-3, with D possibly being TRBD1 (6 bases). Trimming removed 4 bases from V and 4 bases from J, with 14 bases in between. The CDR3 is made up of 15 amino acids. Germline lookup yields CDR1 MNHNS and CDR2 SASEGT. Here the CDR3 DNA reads TGTGCCAGCAGTGCCCAACAGGGACGCGGAAACACCATATATTTT. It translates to CASSAQQGRGNTIYF.

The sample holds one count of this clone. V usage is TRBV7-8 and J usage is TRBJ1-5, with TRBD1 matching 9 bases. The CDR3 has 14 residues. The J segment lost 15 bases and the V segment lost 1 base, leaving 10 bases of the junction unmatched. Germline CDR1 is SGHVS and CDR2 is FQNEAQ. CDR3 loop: CASSLGDRDPSRHF. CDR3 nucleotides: TGTGCCAGCAGCTTAGGGGACAGGGATCCTTCGCGGCATTTT.

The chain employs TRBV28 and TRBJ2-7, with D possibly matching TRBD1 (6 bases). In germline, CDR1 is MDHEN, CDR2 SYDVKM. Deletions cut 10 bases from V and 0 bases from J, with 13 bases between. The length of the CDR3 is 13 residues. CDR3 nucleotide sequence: TGTGCCACCTTAACAGGGTCCTCCTACGAGCAGTACTTC. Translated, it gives CATLTGSSYEQYF.

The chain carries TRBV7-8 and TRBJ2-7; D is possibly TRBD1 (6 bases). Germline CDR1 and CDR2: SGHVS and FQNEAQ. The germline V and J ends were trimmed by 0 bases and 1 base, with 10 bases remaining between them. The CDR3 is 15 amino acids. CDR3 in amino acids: CASSLAQGLSYEQYF. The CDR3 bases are TGTGCCAGCAGCTTAGCACAGGGATTGTCCTACGAGCAGTACTTC.

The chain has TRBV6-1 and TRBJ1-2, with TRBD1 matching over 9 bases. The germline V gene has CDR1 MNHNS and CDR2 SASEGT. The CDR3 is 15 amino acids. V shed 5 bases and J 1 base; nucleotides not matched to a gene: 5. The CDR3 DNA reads TGTGCCAGCAGTCTACAGGGGGCTCTTAACTATGGCTACACCTTC. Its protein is CASSLQGALNYGYTF.

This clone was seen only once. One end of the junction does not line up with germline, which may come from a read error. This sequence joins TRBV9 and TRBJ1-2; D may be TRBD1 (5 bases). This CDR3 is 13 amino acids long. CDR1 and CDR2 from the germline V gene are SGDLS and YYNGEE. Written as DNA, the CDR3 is TGTGCCGGCAGCGTAGACAGAAACTATGGCTACACCTTC. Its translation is CAGSVDRNYGYTF.

The CDR3 nucleotides are TGTGCCAGCAGCTTTCCGAACACTGAAGCTTTCTTT. Amino acids: CASSFPNTEAFF. V and J are TRBV7-9 and TRBJ1-1, with D unresolved. Germline CDR1 is SEHNR and CDR2 is FQNEAQ (reference sequence). CDR3 length: 12 residues. Between the trimmed V and J ends, which lost 3 bases and 1 base, there was a span of 3 bases.

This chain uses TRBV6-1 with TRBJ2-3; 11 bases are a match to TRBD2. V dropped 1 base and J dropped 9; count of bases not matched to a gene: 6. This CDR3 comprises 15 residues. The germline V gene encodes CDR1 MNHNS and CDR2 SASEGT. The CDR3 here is CASSEVPGLAVTQYF. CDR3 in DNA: TGTGCCAGCAGTGAAGTTCCGGGACTAGCGGTGACGCAGTATTTT.

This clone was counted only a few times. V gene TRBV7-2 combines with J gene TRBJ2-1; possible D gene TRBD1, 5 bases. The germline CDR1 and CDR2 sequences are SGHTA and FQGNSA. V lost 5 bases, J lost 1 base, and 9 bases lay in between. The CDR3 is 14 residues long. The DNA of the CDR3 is TGTGCCAGCAGCCCGGACATTTCCTACAATGAGCAGTTCTTC. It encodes CASSPDISYNEQFF.

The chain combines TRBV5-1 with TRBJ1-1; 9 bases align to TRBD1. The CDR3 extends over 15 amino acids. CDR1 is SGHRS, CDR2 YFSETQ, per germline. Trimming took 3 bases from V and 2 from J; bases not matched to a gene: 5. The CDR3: CASSSQGAGNTEAFF. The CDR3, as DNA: TGCGCCAGCAGCTCACAGGGGGCTGGAAACACTGAAGCTTTCTTT.

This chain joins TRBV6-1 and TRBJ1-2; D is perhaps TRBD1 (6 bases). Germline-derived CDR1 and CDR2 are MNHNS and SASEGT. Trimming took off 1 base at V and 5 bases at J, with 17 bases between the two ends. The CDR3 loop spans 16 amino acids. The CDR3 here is CASSEVSQGLGYGYTF. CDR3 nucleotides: TGTGCCAGCAGTGAAGTGAGCCAGGGGCTTGGGTATGGCTACACCTTC.

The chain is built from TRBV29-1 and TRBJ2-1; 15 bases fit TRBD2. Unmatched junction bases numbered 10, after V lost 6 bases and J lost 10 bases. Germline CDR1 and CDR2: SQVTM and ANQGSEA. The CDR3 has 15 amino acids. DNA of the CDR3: TGCAGCGTCAAACCCGGGACTAGCGGGAGGAGCGAGCAGTTCTTC. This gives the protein CSVKPGTSGRSEQFF.

CDR3 in amino acids: CASSPDQRAGRNEQFF. The CDR3 nucleotides are TGTGCCAGCAGCCCGGACCAGCGAGCGGGGCGTAATGAGCAGTTCTTC. The J gene is TRBJ2-1, the V gene TRBV5-8, with 7 bases that match TRBD2. This CDR3 is 16 amino acids long. From germline, CDR1 is SGHTS and CDR2 YDEGEE. V lost 4 bases, J lost 7 bases, and 14 bases stayed unmatched.

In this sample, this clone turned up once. CDR3 in amino acids: CASSFGGSNQPQHF. In DNA, the CDR3 is TGTGCCAGCAGCTTCGGGGGTAGCAATCAGCCCCAGCATTTT. This sequence joins TRBV5-6 and TRBJ1-5, with D perhaps matching TRBD1 (5 bases). This CDR3 has 14 residues. The germline V gene has CDR1 SGHDT and CDR2 YYEEEE. The V end was cut by 2 bases, the J end by 0 bases, with 6 bases between.

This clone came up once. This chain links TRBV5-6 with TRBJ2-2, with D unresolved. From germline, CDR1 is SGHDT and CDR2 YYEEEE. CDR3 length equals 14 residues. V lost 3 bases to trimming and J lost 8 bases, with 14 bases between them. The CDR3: CASSYYSWAGELFF. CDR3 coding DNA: TGTGCCAGCAGCTACTACTCATGGGCGGGGGAGCTGTTTTTT.

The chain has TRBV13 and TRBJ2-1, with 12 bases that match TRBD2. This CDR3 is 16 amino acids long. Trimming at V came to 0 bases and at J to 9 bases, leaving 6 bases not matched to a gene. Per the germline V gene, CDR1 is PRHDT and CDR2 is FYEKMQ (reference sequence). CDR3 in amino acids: CASSLGRLAGEVEQFF. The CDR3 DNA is TGTGCCAGCAGCTTAGGCAGACTAGCGGGAGAAGTTGAGCAGTTCTTC.

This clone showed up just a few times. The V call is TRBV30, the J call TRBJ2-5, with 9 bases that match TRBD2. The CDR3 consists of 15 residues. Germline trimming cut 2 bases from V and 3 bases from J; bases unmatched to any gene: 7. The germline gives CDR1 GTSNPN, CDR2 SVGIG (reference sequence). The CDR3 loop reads CAWSPPRLAEETQYF. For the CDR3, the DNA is TGTGCCTGGAGTCCTCCGAGACTAGCGGAAGAGACCCAGTACTTC.

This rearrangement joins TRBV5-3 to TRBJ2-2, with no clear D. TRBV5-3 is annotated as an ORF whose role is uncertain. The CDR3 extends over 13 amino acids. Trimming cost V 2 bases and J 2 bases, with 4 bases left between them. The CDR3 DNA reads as TGTGCCAGAAGCTTAACCAACACCGGGGAGCTGTTTTTT. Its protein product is CARSLTNTGELFF.

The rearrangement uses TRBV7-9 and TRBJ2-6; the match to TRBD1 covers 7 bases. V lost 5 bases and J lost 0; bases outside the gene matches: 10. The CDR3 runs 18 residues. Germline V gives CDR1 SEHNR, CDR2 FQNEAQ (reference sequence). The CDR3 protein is CASSAPGQFISGANVLTF. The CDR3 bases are TGTGCCAGCAGCGCCCCGGGACAGTTTATCTCTGGGGCCAACGTCCTGACTTTC.

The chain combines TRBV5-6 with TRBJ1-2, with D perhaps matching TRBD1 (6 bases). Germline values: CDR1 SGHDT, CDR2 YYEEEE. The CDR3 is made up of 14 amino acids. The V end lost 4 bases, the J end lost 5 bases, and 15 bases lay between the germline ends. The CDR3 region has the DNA TGTGCCAGCAGCGGTTGGGGGCGTGGGTATGGCTACACCTTC. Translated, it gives CASSGWGRGYGYTF.

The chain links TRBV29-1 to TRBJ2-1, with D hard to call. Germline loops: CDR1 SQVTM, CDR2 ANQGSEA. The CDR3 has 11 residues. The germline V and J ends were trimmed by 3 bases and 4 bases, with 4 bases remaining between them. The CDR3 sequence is CSVDPYNEQFF. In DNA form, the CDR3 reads TGCAGCGTTGACCCATACAATGAGCAGTTCTTC.

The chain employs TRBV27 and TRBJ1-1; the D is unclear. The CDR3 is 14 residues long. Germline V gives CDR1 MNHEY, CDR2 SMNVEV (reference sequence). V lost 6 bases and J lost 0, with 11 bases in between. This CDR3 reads CASSKTQLNTEAFF. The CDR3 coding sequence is TGTGCCAGCAGCAAGACCCAGTTGAACACTGAAGCTTTCTTT.

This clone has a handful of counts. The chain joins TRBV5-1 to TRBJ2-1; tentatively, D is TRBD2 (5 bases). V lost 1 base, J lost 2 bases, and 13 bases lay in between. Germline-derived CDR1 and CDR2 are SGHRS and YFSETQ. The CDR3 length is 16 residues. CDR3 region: CASSLSRDVAYNEQFF. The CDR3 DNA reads TGCGCCAGCAGCTTGTCCCGGGATGTTGCCTACAATGAGCAGTTCTTC.

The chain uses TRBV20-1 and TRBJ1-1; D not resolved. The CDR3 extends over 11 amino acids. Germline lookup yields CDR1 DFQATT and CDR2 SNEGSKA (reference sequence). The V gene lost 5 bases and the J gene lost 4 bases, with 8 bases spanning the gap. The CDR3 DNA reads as TGCAGTGCTCATTCTGTCACTGAAGCTTTCTTT. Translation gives CSAHSVTEAFF.

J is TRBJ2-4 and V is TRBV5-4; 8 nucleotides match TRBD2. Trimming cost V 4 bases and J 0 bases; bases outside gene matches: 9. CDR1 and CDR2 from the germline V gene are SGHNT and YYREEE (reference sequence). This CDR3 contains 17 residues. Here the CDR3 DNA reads TGTGCCAGCAGCGAAGGGGGGACTAGACTAGCCAAAAACATTCAGTACTTC. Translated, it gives CASSEGGTRLAKNIQYF.

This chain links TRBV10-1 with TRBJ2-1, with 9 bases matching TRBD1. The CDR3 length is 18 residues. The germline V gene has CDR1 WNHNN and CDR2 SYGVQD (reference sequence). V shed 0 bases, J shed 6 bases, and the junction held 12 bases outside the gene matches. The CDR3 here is CASSESKHRGLKGNEQFF. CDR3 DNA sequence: TGCGCCAGCAGTGAGTCGAAGCACAGGGGGCTTAAGGGCAATGAGCAGTTCTTC.

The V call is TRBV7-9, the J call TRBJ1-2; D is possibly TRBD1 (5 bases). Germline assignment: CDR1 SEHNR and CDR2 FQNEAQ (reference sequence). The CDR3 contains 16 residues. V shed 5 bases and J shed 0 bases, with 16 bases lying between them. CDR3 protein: CASSLVGDITNYGYTF. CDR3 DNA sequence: TGTGCCAGCAGCCTAGTGGGGGATATCACTAACTATGGCTACACCTTC.

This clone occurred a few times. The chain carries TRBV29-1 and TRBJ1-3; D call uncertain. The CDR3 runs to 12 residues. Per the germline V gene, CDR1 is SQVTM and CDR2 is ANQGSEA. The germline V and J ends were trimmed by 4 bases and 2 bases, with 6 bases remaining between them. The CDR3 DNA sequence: TGCAGCGTTGGGGTTGCTGGAAACACCATATATTTT. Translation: CSVGVAGNTIYF.

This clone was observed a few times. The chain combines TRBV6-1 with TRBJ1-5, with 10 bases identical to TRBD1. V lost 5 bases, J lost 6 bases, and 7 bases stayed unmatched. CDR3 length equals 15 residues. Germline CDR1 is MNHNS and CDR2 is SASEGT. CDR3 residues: CASSLRQGAGQPQHF. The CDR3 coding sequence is TGTGCCAGCAGTTTACGACAGGGGGCCGGTCAGCCCCAGCATTTT.

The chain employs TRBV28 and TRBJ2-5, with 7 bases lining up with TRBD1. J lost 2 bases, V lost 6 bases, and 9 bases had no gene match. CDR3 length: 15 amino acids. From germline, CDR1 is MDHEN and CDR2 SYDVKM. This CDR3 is CASRSTGTEQETQYF. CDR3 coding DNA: TGTGCCAGCAGGAGTACCGGGACAGAGCAAGAGACCCAGTACTTC.